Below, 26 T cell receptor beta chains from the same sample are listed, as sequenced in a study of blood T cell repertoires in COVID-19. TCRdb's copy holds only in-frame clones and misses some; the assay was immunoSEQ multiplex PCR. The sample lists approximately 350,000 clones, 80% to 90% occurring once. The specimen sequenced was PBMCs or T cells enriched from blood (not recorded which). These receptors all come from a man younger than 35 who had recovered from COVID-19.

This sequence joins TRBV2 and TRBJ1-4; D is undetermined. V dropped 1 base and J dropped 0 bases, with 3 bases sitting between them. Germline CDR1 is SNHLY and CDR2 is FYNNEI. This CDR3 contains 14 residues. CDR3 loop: CASSEGPTNEKLFF. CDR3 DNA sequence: TGTGCCAGCAGTGAAGGGCCAACTAATGAAAAACTGTTTTTT.

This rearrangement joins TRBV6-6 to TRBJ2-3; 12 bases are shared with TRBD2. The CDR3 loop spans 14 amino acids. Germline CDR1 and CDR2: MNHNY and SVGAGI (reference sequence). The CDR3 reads CATSTSGGPDTQYF. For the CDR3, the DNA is TGTGCTACCTCAACTAGCGGGGGGCCAGATACGCAGTATTTT.

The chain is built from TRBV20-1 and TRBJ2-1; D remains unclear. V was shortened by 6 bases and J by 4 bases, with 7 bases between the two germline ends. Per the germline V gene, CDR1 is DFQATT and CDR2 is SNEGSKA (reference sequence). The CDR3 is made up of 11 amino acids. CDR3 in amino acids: CSAKQYNEQFF. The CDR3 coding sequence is TGCAGTGCCAAACAGTACAATGAGCAGTTCTTC.

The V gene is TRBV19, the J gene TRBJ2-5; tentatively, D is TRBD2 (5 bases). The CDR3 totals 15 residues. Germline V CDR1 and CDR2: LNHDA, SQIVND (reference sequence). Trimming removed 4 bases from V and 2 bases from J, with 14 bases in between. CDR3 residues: CASSNTPGGQETQYF. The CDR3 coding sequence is TGTGCCAGTAGTAACACCCCAGGAGGACAAGAGACCCAGTACTTC.

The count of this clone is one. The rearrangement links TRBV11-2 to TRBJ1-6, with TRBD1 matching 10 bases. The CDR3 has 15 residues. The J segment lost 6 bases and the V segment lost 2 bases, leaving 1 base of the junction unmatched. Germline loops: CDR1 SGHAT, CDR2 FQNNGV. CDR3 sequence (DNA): TGTGCCAGCAGCTTAAGGGACAGGGGTAATTCACCCCTCCACTTT. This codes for CASSLRDRGNSPLHF.

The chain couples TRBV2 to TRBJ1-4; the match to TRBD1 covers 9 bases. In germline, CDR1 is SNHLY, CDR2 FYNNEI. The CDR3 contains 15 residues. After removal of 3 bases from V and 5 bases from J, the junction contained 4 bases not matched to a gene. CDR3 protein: CASSEDDRGNEKLFF. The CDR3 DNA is TGTGCCAGCAGTGAGGACGACAGGGGGAATGAAAAACTGTTTTTT. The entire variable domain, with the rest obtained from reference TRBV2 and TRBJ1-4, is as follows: EPEVTQTPSHQVTQMGQEVILRCVPISNHLYFYWYRQILGQKVEFLVSFYNNEISEKSEIFDDQFSVERPDGSNFTLKIRSTKLEDSAMYFCASSEDDRGNEKLFFGSGTQLSVL.

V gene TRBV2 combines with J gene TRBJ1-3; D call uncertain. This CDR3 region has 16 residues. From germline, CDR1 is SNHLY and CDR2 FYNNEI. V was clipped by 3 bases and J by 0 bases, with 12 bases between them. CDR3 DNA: TGTGCCAGCAGTGAGCAGTCCGCCTCCTCTGGAAACACCATATATTTT. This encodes CASSEQSASSGNTIYF. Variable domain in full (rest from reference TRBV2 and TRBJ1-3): EPEVTQTPSHQVTQMGQEVILRCVPISNHLYFYWYRQILGQKVEFLVSFYNNEISEKSEIFDDQFSVERPDGSNFTLKIRSTKLEDSAMYFCASSEQSASSGNTIYFGEGSWLTVV.

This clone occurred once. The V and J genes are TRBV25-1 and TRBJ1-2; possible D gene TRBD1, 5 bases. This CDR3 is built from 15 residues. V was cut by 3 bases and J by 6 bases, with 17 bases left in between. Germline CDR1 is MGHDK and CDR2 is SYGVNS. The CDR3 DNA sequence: TGTGCCAGCAGTGAGAGTAGGCAGGGCTTGAATGGCTACACCTTC. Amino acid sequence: CASSESRQGLNGYTF.

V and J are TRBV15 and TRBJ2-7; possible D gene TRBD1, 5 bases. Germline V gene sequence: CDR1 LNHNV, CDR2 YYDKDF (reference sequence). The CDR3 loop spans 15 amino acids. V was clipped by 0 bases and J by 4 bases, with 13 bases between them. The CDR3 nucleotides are TGTGCCACCAGCAGAGATGGCCAGGGCGTGTACGAGCAGTACTTC. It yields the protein CATSRDGQGVYEQYF.

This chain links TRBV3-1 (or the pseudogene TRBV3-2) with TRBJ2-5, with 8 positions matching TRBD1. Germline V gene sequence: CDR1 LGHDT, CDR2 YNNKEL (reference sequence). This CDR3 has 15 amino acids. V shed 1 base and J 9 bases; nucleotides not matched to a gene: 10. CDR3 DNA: TGTGCCAGCAGCCAAGTCACAGGGGGGCCAACGGCCCAGTACTTC. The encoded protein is CASSQVTGGPTAQYF.

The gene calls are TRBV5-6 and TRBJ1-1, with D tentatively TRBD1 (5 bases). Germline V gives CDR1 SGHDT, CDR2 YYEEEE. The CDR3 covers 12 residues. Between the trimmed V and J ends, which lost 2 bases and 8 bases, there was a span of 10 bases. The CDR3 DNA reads TGTGCCAGCAGCTTTGGGGCGGTGGAAGCTTTCTTT. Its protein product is CASSFGAVEAFF. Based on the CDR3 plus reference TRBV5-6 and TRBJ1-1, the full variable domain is DAGVTQSPTHLIKTRGQQVTLRCSPKSGHDTVSWYQQALGQGPQFIFQYYEEEERQRGNFPDRFSGHQFPNYSSELNVNALLLGDSALYLCASSFGAVEAFFGQGTRLTVV.

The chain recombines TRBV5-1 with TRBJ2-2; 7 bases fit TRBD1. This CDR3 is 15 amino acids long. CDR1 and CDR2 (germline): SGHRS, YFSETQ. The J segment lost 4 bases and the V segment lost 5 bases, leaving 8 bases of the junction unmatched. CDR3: CASRFSGQSTGELFF. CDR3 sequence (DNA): TGCGCCAGCAGATTTTCGGGACAGTCCACCGGGGAGCTGTTTTTT.

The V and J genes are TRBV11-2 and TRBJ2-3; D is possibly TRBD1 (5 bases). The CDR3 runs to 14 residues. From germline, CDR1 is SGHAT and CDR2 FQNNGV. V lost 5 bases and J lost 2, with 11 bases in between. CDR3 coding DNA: TGTGCCAGCAGCACAAGACAGCTCACAGATACGCAGTATTTT. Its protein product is CASSTRQLTDTQYF.

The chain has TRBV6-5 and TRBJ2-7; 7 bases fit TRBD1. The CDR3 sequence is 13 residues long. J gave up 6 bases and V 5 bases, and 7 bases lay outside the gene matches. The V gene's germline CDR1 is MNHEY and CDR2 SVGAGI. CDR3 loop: CASSHRDSGEQYF. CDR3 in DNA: TGTGCCAGCAGTCACCGGGACAGCGGCGAGCAGTACTTC.

In nucleotides, the CDR3 is TGTGCCAGCTCACCTAGACGGGATACGAACACCGGGGAGCTGTTTTTT. It is translated as CASSPRRDTNTGELFF. The genes are TRBV18 and TRBJ2-2, with TRBD2 as a possible D gene (5 bases). The CDR3 has 16 residues. The germline V and J ends were trimmed by 3 bases and 0 bases, with 11 bases remaining between them. In germline, CDR1 is KGHSH, CDR2 LQKENI.

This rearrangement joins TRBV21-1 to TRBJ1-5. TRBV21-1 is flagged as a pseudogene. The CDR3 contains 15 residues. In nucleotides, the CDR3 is TGTGCCAGCAGCTCCCTAAGCGGGGGCAATCAGCCCCAGCATTTT. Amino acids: CASSSLSGGNQPQHF.

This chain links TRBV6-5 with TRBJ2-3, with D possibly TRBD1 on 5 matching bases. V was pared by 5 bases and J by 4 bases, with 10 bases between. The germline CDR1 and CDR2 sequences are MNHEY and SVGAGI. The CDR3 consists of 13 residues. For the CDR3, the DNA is TGTGCCAGCAGTCCCCAGGGTGCAGATACGCAGTATTTT. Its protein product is CASSPQGADTQYF.

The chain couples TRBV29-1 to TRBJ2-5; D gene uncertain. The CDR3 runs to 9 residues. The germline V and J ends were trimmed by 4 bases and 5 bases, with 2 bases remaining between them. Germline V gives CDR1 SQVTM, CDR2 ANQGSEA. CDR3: CSVAETQYF. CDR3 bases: TGCAGCGTTGCGGAGACCCAGTACTTC.

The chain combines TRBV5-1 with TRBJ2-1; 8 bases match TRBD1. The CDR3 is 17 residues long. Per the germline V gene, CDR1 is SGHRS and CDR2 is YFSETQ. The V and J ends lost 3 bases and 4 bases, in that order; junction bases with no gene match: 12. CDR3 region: CASSSRPTGVGYNEQFF. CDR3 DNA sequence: TGCGCCAGCAGCTCTAGACCGACAGGGGTGGGATACAATGAGCAGTTCTTC.

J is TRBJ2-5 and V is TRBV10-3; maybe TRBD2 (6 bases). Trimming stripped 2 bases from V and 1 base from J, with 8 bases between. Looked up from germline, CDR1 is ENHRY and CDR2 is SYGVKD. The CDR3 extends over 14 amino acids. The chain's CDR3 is CAISELALQETQYF. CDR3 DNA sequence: TGTGCCATCAGTGAGCTAGCGCTCCAAGAGACCCAGTACTTC.

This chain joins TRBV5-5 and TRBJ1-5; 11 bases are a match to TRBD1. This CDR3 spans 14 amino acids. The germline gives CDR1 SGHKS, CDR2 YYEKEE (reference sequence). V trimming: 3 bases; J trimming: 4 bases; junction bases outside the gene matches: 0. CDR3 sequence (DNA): TGTGCCAGCAGCTGGGACAGGGGGAATCAGCCCCAGCATTTT. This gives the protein CASSWDRGNQPQHF.

CDR3 DNA sequence: TGTGCCAGCAGCGGGCAAGGCTTCTTTGGCTACACCTTC. Protein sequence: CASSGQGFFGYTF. This chain joins TRBV5-5 and TRBJ1-2; D is undetermined. Trimming removed 4 bases from V and 7 bases from J, with 14 bases in between. The CDR3 runs to 13 residues. From germline, CDR1 is SGHKS and CDR2 YYEKEE (reference sequence).

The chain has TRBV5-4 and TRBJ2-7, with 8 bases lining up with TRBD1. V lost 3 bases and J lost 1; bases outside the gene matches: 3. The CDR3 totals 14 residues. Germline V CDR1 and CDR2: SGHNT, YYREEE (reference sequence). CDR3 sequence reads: CASSSGQGSYEQYF. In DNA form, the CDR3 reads TGTGCCAGCAGCTCAGGACAGGGTTCCTACGAGCAGTACTTC.

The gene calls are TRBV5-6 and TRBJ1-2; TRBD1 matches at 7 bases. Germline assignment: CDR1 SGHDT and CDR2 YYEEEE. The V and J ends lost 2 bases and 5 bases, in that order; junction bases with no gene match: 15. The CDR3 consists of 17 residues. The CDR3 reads CASSFSAAFVQGYGYTF. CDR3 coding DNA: TGTGCCAGCAGCTTTTCGGCTGCGTTTGTACAGGGGTATGGCTACACCTTC.

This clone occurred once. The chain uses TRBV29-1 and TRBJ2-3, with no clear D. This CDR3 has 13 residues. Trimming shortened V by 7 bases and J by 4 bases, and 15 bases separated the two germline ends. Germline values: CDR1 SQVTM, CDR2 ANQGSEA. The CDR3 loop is CSGSYHWADTQYF. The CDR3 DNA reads TGCAGCGGGAGCTATCATTGGGCAGATACGCAGTATTTT.

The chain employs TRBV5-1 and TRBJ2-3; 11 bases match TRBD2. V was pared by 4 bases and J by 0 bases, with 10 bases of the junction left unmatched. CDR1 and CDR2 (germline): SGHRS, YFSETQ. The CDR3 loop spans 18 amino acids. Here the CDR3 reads CASSQLAGAGSSTDTQYF. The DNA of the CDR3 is TGCGCCAGCAGCCAACTAGCGGGGGCCGGATCTAGCACAGATACGCAGTATTTT.